This T cell receptor beta chain was identified during a study of cytomegalovirus exposure and HLA in healthy donors (dated by TCRdb to 2017 to 2019). Concerning the study at large: A later analysis indicated that the roughly 120 validation repertoires were generated on the platform also employed for the 670 or so repertoires of the first cohort. The study aimed to test whether cataloging public T cell receptors could reveal signatures of past pathogen exposure. Besides the first cohort of 666 subjects, a separate validation cohort made up of about 120 different subjects was used. High-throughput TCR immunosequencing, statistical association of individual TCRs with disease status, and machine learning were combined to predict cytomegalovirus infection status.

Findings and caveats that apply to the study as a whole: All 120 or so repertoires were used to score co-occurrence in the validation cohort in a later analysis, because that analysis had no HLA typing for the cohort. The classifier was reported to diagnose cytomegalovirus status with high specificity and sensitivity in both the original cohort and the validation cohort. The study listed approximately 150 TCR beta chains as associated with cytomegalovirus. It was suggested by the authors that the approach could potentially be generalized to other disease states and immunological phenotypes. Subsequent analysis determined that TCRs grouped into clusters in the first cohort also showed a tendency toward co-occurrence across the approximately 110 validation repertoires, and approximately 93% of cluster scores exceeded 0. In vitro tests confirmed that three of the cytomegalovirus-associated TCR beta chains recognize cytomegalovirus antigens. Most TCR sequences were seen in very few donors, while some public TCRs were found in many individuals.

The protocol used for the library was the immunoSEQ multiplex PCR assay. As for the original processing: A statistical classification framework was built for diagnosing cytomegalovirus status from the catalog of TCR beta chain sequences. This is the immuneACCESS table as TCRdb keeps it, with only in-frame sequences that have V and J called. A part of the clones is gone; compared with another copy, unresolved V genes explain less than half, and the rest is unexplained. That table gives V, J and clone size, and the DNA gave D and trimming. The sample contains over 250,000 clones, roughly 85% of them found a single time. Roughly 1% of the sample belongs to the ten largest clones. From its cysteine to its phenylalanine, the CDR3 spans 14 amino acids. Solely the CDR3 DNA is kept, with 42 bases framed from the first base. Reading the germline V gene (reference sequence) gives CDR1 SEHNR and CDR2 FQNEAQ. V is reduced by 1 base and J by 4 bases, leaving a spacing of 11 bases between them.

There are a few counts of this clone. Its antigen is currently not known. No much larger clonotype is one base removed from it; base qualities were not supplied. The donors were included in the validation cohort of some 110 subjects, a group kept apart from the approximately 700-subject first cohort. Material for sequencing was PBMCs. The TCR comes from a woman aged 18-29 years in good health and CMV-seronegative. Rearrangement joined TRBV7-9 to TRBJ2-7; the D gene is possibly TRBD2, with 5 bases matching. The DNA is TGTGCCAGCAGCTTAGTGGTGGGAGAATACGAGCAGTACTTC. This yields the protein CASSLVVGEYEQYF.